This T cell receptor (beta chain) emerged from a study of vaccination and CD4 T cells after COVID-19. Study-wide background: Overlapping spike peptides from SARS-CoV-2, HCoV-NL63, HCoV-OC43 and HCoV-229E served to stimulate the cells.

Turning to this clonotype: What it binds is not known.

Treatment of the sample: 10-day PBMC culture with coronavirus spike peptide pools or control peptides (ViraFEST assay). The dates of positive PCR tests extended from March through December 2020 and came before the US Alpha, Beta and Delta variants. With 8.5 to 10 ug/ml peptide pools and 9.5 to 10 IU/ml IL-2, PBMCs were cultured at some 2.2 million per well. The Oncomine TCR Beta short-read assay generated sequence data from the DNA of cultured CD4+ T cells. Investigators isolated genomic DNA from cultured CD4+ T cells. TCRdb used MiXCR to reprocess the PCR reads, holding one entry per CDR3 protein. The sample shows about 20,000 distinct CDR3 sequences, about 44% of them seen only once. CDR3 length: 16 residues. The germline gives CDR1 MNHEY, CDR2 SVGEGT. Trimming removed 2 bases from V and 10 bases from J, with 21 bases in between.

This rearrangement joins TRBV6-2 or TRBV6-3 to TRBJ1-5; D perhaps matches TRBD1 (5 bases). The clonotype originates from a human donor who had recovered from COVID-19. The sample here was CD4+ T cells from blood, cultured in vitro, taken after SARS-CoV-2 vaccination. The CDR3, as DNA: TGTGCCAGCAGTTACAACTTGCCGGTCAGGGATCGACCCCAGCATTTT. This encodes CASSYNLPVRDRPQHF.